The sample holds a few counts of the clone carrying this TCR beta chain. Its antigen is unknown. These data belong to a study of T cells in localized non-small cell lung cancer. Study findings and constraints: Clonality peaked in uninvolved adjacent lung rather than tumor. Out of the top 100 tumor clones, a median about 57 were seen in adjacent lung. In the blood, greater T cell density corresponded to longer overall survival. Heterogeneity remains possible because sequencing was limited to only one tumor region.

The CDR3 spans 12 residues. The V and J ends lost 7 bases and 8 bases respectively, with 12 bases between them. CDR1 is SEHNR, CDR2 FQNEAQ, per germline (reference sequence). The method was immunoSEQ multiplex PCR; TCRdb's version includes in-frame clones alone and lacks a portion of them. The sample consists of over 30,000 clones, 65% to 90% of them appearing once. Sequenced material: peripheral blood, taken before any cancer treatment. The clonotype comes from a male donor older than 55 with stage III lung adenocarcinoma. V usage is TRBV7-9 and J usage is TRBJ2-1; possibly TRBD2 for D (5 bases). In nucleotides, the CDR3 is TGTGCCAGCATCGGGGATACCGATGAGCAGTTCTTC. Residues: CASIGDTDEQFF.